Below are 27 T cell receptor beta chains sequenced from a single sample in a study of regulatory T cells in long-lasting Graves disease listed by TCRdb under 2021. The time point label on this specimen signifies: newly diagnosed GD, antithyroid drugs for less than 3 months. RNA was extracted from PBMCs in TRIzol for both TCR sequencing and RNA sequencing. Receptor libraries were prepared by multiplex PCR. The reads were generated on an Illumina HiSeq 4000. To build TCR beta libraries, CDR3 regions were amplified by Arm-PCR using iRepertoire HTBI primers. TCRdb itself trimmed the public reads at Q25 with fastp, ran MiXCR and retained productive beta chains. A single entry per CDR3 protein holds the most common genes and DNA from its merged rows. This sample is represented by about 430,000 distinct CDR3 sequences; over 12% of them were singletons. The top ten constitute approximately 7.8% of the sample.

The sample was also reused in another study, on T cells in Graves' hyperthyroidism and ophthalmopathy.

Sequencing was performed on peripheral blood mononuclear cells (PBMCs), taken at new diagnosis, from a patient treated with antithyroid drugs. All receptors derive from a woman between 40 and 55 years old with Graves disease. Donor details come from another sample of the same person, matched by shared clones.

This sequence joins TRBV25-1 and TRBJ2-3; D remains unclear. Per the germline V gene, CDR1 is MGHDK and CDR2 is SYGVNS. V was pared by 2 bases and J by 4 bases, with 13 bases between. This CDR3 is 15 amino acids long. This CDR3 reads CASSEGSQPADTQYF. CDR3 coding DNA: TGTGCCAGCAGTGAAGGCAGTCAGCCTGCAGATACGCAGTATTTT.

This clonotype was recorded a few times. V is TRBV10-3 and J is TRBJ2-7; D remains unclear. The CDR3 length is 14 residues. Trimming took off 0 bases at V and 4 bases at J, with 10 bases between the two ends. Germline V gene lookup returns CDR1 ENHRY and CDR2 SYGVKD. The CDR3 DNA reads as TGTGCCATCAGTGAGTCGGTCAGTCGGTACGAGCAGTACTTC. It translates to CAISESVSRYEQYF.

The sample holds many counts of this clonotype. The chain joins TRBV20-1 to TRBJ2-5, with 8 nucleotides matching TRBD2. The CDR3 covers 14 residues. The germline CDR1 and CDR2 sequences are DFQATT and SNEGSKA (reference sequence). The ends lost 6 bases at V and 2 bases at J; junction bases unmatched: 8. As DNA, the CDR3 is TGCAGTGCCATCCTAGCGGGCAAACAAGAGACCCAGTACTTC. Its protein product is CSAILAGKQETQYF.

This clonotype was counted between two and nine times. V usage is TRBV19 and J usage is TRBJ1-2; 9 positions match TRBD1. This CDR3 comprises 16 residues. Germline V gene data show CDR1 as LNHDA and CDR2 as SQIVND (reference sequence). J was trimmed by 0 bases and V by 6 bases; bases with no gene match: 8. The DNA for the CDR3 is TGTGCCAGTAGCTCGGACAGGGGCGGACCTAACTATGGCTACACCTTC. Translating it yields CASSSDRGGPNYGYTF.

This clonotype was found many times. The chain links TRBV7-4 to TRBJ2-7; D remains unclear. V was trimmed by 0 bases and J by 2 bases, leaving 14 bases between them. The CDR3 sequence is 16 residues long. Per germline, CDR1 SGHVT and CDR2 SQSDAQ. CDR3: CASSLAHVASPYEQYF. CDR3 bases: TGTGCCAGCAGCTTAGCCCACGTAGCCTCCCCCTACGAGCAGTACTTC.

This clonotype was picked up many times. The rearrangement uses TRBV20-1 and TRBJ2-1, with 8 bases identical to TRBD2. The CDR3 length is 16 residues. The V segment lost 5 bases and the J segment 9 bases; nucleotides outside the gene matches: 18. Germline V gene data show CDR1 as DFQATT and CDR2 as SNEGSKA (reference sequence). The CDR3, as DNA: TGCAGTGCTGCATCCCCGAGGGGCGGGAGGTTCGGTGAGCAGTTCTTC. Protein product: CSAASPRGGRFGEQFF.

A few counts support this clonotype. The J gene is TRBJ2-7, the V gene TRBV12-3 or TRBV12-4; TRBD1 might be the D (6 bases). Trimming removed 6 bases from V and 2 bases from J, with 8 bases in between. There are 12 residues in the CDR3. The CDR3, as DNA: TGTGCCAGCAGATGGGACACCTACGAGCAGTACTTC. Its translation is CASRWDTYEQYF.

This clonotype has just a few counts. The rearrangement links TRBV11-3 to TRBJ2-1; D possibly corresponds to TRBD2 (6 bases). Deletions cut 6 bases from V and 4 bases from J, with 16 bases between. The CDR3 is 15 amino acids. Germline CDR1 SGHNT, CDR2 YENEEA. CDR3 sequence reads: CASSNRDSLYNEQFF. CDR3 coding DNA: TGTGCCAGCAGTAATAGGGACTCCTTATACAATGAGCAGTTCTTC.

Details on this clonotype: With a far larger clone one base away, a read error is the likely cause. The chain recombines TRBV7-2 with TRBJ2-7; 9 bases match TRBD1. Per germline, CDR1 SGHTA and CDR2 FQGNSA. The CDR3 spans 15 residues. Trimming cost V 4 bases and J 7 bases; bases outside gene matches: 11. The CDR3 reads CASSSRTGEGNEQYF. In nucleotides, the CDR3 is TGTGCCAGCAGCTCTCGGACAGGGGAGGGAAATGAGCAGTACTTC.

The V and J genes are TRBV27 and TRBJ2-7; TRBD2 agrees at 10 bases. The CDR3 runs 16 residues. Germline CDR1 is MNHEY and CDR2 is SMNVEV (reference sequence). The V gene end was trimmed by 7 bases and the J gene end by 4 bases; junction bases not matched to a gene: 13. The CDR3 DNA reads TGTGCCAGCAAGGCCGGAACAGCGGGAGGGATGTACGAGCAGTACTTC. This gives the protein CASKAGTAGGMYEQYF.

This clonotype has a count of ten or more. The chain recombines TRBV18 with TRBJ2-3, with a tentative D call TRBD1 (6 bases). V was shortened by 4 bases and J by 0 bases, with 14 bases between the two germline ends. The CDR3 is made up of 16 amino acids. The germline V gene encodes CDR1 KGHSH and CDR2 LQKENI. CDR3 coding DNA: TGTGCCAGCTCACAAACCGGGACACATAGCACAGATACGCAGTATTTT. Translating it yields CASSQTGTHSTDTQYF.

Turning to this clonotype: This may stem from a read error, because a much larger clone lies one nucleotide away. V usage is TRBV18 and J usage is TRBJ1-2, with 8 bases fitting TRBD1. The CDR3 spans 16 residues. The J segment lost 6 bases and the V segment lost 4 bases, leaving 13 bases of the junction unmatched. CDR1 is KGHSH and CDR2 is LQKENI in the germline V gene. CDR3 bases: TGTGCCAGCTCACTCGGACAGGGAGGTAATCCGGATGGCTACACCTTC. Translation gives CASSLGQGGNPDGYTF.

This clonotype has more than one count but fewer than ten. V usage is TRBV24-1 and J usage is TRBJ2-7, with 9 bases identical to TRBD1. Germline V gene data show CDR1 as KGHDR and CDR2 as SFDVKD. The ends lost 3 bases at V and 6 bases at J; junction bases unmatched: 8. The CDR3 sequence is 15 residues long. The CDR3 region is CATSDPETGGIEQYF. The CDR3 DNA follows: TGTGCCACCAGTGATCCGGAGACAGGGGGAATCGAGCAGTACTTC.

This clonotype came up many times. The chain couples TRBV20-1 to TRBJ2-2; a weak D match, TRBD2 (6 bases). Germline V gene data show CDR1 as DFQATT and CDR2 as SNEGSKA (reference sequence). With 0 bases removed from V and 8 bases from J, the gap between germline ends came to 16 bases. The CDR3 loop spans 15 amino acids. This CDR3 reads CSARDMGLRKGELFF. CDR3 sequence (DNA): TGCAGTGCTAGAGACATGGGACTTAGAAAGGGGGAGCTGTTTTTT.

The table lists this clonotype with many counts. The chain joins TRBV9 to TRBJ2-1, with TRBD1 as a possible D gene (6 bases). CDR1 is SGDLS and CDR2 is YYNGEE in the germline V gene. V lost 5 bases, J lost 4 bases, and 10 bases lay in between. The CDR3 runs 13 residues. The CDR3 protein is CASRPDRYNEQFF. The CDR3 DNA sequence: TGTGCCAGCAGGCCGGACAGATACAATGAGCAGTTCTTC.

The V gene is TRBV27, the J gene TRBJ1-5; TRBD1 aligns across 7 bases. The V gene end was trimmed by 5 bases and the J gene end by 0 bases; junction bases not matched to a gene: 10. CDR3 length equals 17 residues. CDR1 and CDR2 from the germline V gene are MNHEY and SMNVEV (reference sequence). For the CDR3, the DNA is TGTGCCAGCAGTCATGACAGGGCCCCCTATAGCAATCAGCCCCAGCATTTT. The encoded protein is CASSHDRAPYSNQPQHF.

The chain is built from TRBV5-1 and TRBJ2-1; a weak D match, TRBD2 (6 bases). Germline lookup yields CDR1 SGHRS and CDR2 YFSETQ. The CDR3 runs to 15 residues. Deletions cut 0 bases from V and 3 bases from J, with 10 bases between. Here the CDR3 reads CASSLAAGNYNEQFF. Here the CDR3 DNA reads TGCGCCAGCAGCTTGGCGGCGGGAAACTACAATGAGCAGTTCTTC.

This clonotype was counted a few times. The chain carries TRBV27 and TRBJ2-7; 9 positions match TRBD2. Germline V gene sequence: CDR1 MNHEY, CDR2 SMNVEV (reference sequence). Trimming cost V 1 base and J 2 bases; bases outside gene matches: 6. The CDR3 consists of 16 residues. The CDR3 reads CASSLLGSGSTYEQYF. CDR3 nucleotides: TGTGCCAGCAGTTTATTGGGTAGCGGGAGCACCTACGAGCAGTACTTC.

This clonotype was seen at least ten times. This chain joins TRBV11-2 and TRBJ2-2; TRBD1 aligns across 8 bases. The germline gives CDR1 SGHAT, CDR2 FQNNGV. This CDR3 comprises 14 residues. The ends lost 7 bases at V and 8 bases at J; junction bases unmatched: 9. CDR3 nucleotides: TGTGCCAGCACCAAGACAGGGGCATTGGGGGAGCTGTTTTTT. It codes for CASTKTGALGELFF.

This clonotype was counted ten times or more. CDR3 DNA: TGTGCCAGCAGTTTGAACAGGGGGCTCTACAATGAGCAGTTCTTC. Residues: CASSLNRGLYNEQFF. This sequence joins TRBV12-3 or TRBV12-4 and TRBJ2-1; TRBD1 aligns across 9 bases. J gave up 3 bases and V 3 bases, and 3 bases lay outside the gene matches. The CDR3 runs to 15 residues.

Ten or more counts support this clonotype. This rearrangement joins TRBV13 to TRBJ2-5; tentatively, D is TRBD1 or TRBD2 (5 bases each). CDR1 is PRHDT, CDR2 FYEKMQ, per germline (reference sequence). Trimming cost V 4 bases and J 4 bases, with 10 bases left between them. The CDR3 length is 13 residues. CDR3 amino acids: CASSWQGRETQYF. The CDR3 region has the DNA TGTGCCAGCAGCTGGCAGGGACGAGAGACCCAGTACTTC.

This clonotype was counted ten times or more. CDR3 loop: CASRATLSTEAFF. CDR3 DNA: TGTGCCAGCAGGGCGACGTTGAGTACTGAAGCTTTCTTT. V gene TRBV28 combines with J gene TRBJ1-1, with D unresolved. Germline lookup yields CDR1 MDHEN and CDR2 SYDVKM. Trimming stripped 6 bases from V and 5 bases from J, with 13 bases between. This CDR3 is built from 13 residues.

As for this clonotype: This probably arose from a read error, given a far larger clone one base away. This chain joins TRBV2 and TRBJ1-4; D is perhaps TRBD1 (6 bases). Germline V CDR1 and CDR2: SNHLY, FYNNEI. This CDR3 is built from 15 residues. The CDR3 coding sequence is TGTGCCAGCAGTTTAAAAAGGGGGACTAATGAAAAACTGGTTTTT. This sequence encodes CASSLKRGTNEKLVF.

This clonotype was detected only a few times. The V and J genes are TRBV6-2 or TRBV6-3 and TRBJ2-1, with 7 nucleotides matching TRBD2. The CDR3 runs 15 residues. After removal of 6 bases from V and 5 bases from J, the junction contained 10 bases not matched to a gene. CDR1 MNHEY and CDR2 SVGEGT come from the germline V gene. In DNA form, the CDR3 reads TGTGCCAGCAGCCAGGGACTACCGACTAACAATGAGCAGTTCTTC. Translating gives CASSQGLPTNNEQFF.

There are many counts of this clonotype. The chain couples TRBV28 to TRBJ2-5; maybe TRBD2 (5 bases). Looked up from germline, CDR1 is MDHEN and CDR2 is SYDVKM. V was shortened by 1 base and J by 5 bases, with 11 bases between the two germline ends. The CDR3 has 14 amino acids. The CDR3 DNA reads TGTGCCAGCAGTTTATATGGGGAGTTGGAGACCCAGTACTTC. It translates to CASSLYGELETQYF. Complete variable domain (other parts from reference TRBV28 and TRBJ2-5): DVKVTQSSRYLVKRTGEKVFLECVQDMDHENMFWYRQDPGLGLRLIYFSYDVKMKEKGDIPEGYSVSREKKERFSLILESASTNQTSMYLCASSLYGELETQYFGPGTRLLVL.

This clonotype was counted at least ten times. The rearrangement uses TRBV7-2 and TRBJ2-5; D perhaps matches TRBD2 (6 bases). Germline V gene data show CDR1 as SGHTA and CDR2 as FQGNSA. The CDR3 extends over 14 amino acids. CDR3 DNA sequence: TGTGCAACCAGACGGACTACGAACCAAGAGACCCAGTACTTC. It specifies CATRRTTNQETQYF.

This clonotype has ten or more counts. This chain connects TRBV12-3 or TRBV12-4 to TRBJ2-4, with D perhaps matching TRBD2 (5 bases). Trimming removed 6 bases at V and 5 bases at J, with 14 bases between. This CDR3 is built from 14 residues. This CDR3 reads CASRDTGIQNIQYF. In nucleotides, the CDR3 is TGTGCCAGCAGAGATACCGGGATCCAAAACATTCAGTACTTC.